This T cell receptor beta chain comes out of a study of T cells after yellow fever vaccination. Study-level findings and limits: FACS-sorted repertoires could harbor abundant contaminating bulk-population clonotypes. It was the secondary response that reached its peak faster, day 5 versus 15, but it was weaker. Post-booster reappearance was seen for most primary-vaccination clones (just under 97% CD4, 88% CD8).

Trimming stripped 4 bases from V and 0 bases from J, with 18 bases between. Germline CDR1 is SEHNR and CDR2 is FQNEAQ (reference sequence). The CDR3 consists of 17 residues. TCRdb independently ran MiXCR on the 5' RACE reads; one entry per CDR3 protein. The data contain approximately 340,000 distinct CDR3 sequences, more than 8.5% of them singletons. This clonotype was found a few times. Its antigen is unidentified. The TCR comes from a man younger than 30 who received the YFV17D yellow fever vaccine. The chain is built from TRBV7-9 and TRBJ1-1, with D possibly TRBD1 on 5 matching bases. The sequencing here drew on PBMCs, taken on the day of the first yellow fever vaccination. The CDR3 DNA reads as TGTGCCAGCAGCTCCCTGCCCGCAGGGATTATGAACACTGAAGCTTTCTTT. It specifies CASSSLPAGIMNTEAFF.